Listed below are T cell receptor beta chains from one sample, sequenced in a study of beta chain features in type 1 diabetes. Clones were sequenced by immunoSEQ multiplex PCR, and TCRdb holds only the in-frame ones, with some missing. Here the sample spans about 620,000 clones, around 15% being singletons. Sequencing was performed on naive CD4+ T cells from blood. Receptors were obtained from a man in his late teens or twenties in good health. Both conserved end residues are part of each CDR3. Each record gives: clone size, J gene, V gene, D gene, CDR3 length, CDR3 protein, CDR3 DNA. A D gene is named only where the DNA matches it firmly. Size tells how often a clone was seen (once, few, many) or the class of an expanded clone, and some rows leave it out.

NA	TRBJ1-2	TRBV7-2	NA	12	CASSPSIYGYTF	TGTGCCAGCAGCCCCTCAATATATGGCTACACCTTC
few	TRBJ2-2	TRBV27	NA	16	CASWHGLGPDTGELFF	TGTGCCAGCTGGCACGGATTGGGCCCGGACACCGGGGAGCTGTTTTTT
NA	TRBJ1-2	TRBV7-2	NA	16	CASSLVAIAGNYGYTF	TGTGCCAGCAGCTTAGTTGCGATCGCGGGTAACTATGGCTACACCTTC
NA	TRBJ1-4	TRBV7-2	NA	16	CASSSQAGAVNEKLFF	TGTGCCAGCAGCTCCCAGGCAGGGGCCGTTAATGAAAAACTGTTTTTT
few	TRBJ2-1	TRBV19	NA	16	CASTSSAGLSYNEQFF	TGTGCCAGTACTAGTTCCGCGGGACTGAGCTACAATGAGCAGTTCTTC
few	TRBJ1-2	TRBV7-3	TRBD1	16	CASSLAGQSGTYGYTF	TGTGCCAGCAGCTTAGCGGGACAGTCGGGGACCTATGGCTACACCTTC
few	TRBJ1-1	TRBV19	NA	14	CASSHLTGDTEAFF	TGTGCCAGTAGTCACCTTACGGGGGACACTGAAGCTTTCTTT
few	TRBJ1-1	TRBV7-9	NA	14	CASSLTGLNTEAFF	TGTGCCAGCAGCTTAACGGGGTTGAACACTGAAGCTTTCTTT
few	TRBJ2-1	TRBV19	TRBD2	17	CASSISNSGGAWNEQFF	TGTGCCAGTAGTATATCAAACAGCGGGGGGGCGTGGAATGAGCAGTTCTTC
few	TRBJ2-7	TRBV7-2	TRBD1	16	CASSLNHRGSSYEQYF	TGTGCCAGCAGCTTGAACCACAGGGGAAGCTCCTACGAGCAGTACTTC
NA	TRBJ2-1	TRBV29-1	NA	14	CSATTLGLHNEQFF	TGCAGCGCTACAACGCTAGGGCTACACAATGAGCAGTTCTTC
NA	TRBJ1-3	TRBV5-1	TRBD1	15	CASSTGQPNGNTIYF	TGCGCCAGCAGTACGGGACAGCCAAATGGAAACACCATATATTTT
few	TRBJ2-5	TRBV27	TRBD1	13	CASCLRQGWTQYF	TGTGCCAGCTGCCTTAGACAGGGATGGACCCAGTACTTC
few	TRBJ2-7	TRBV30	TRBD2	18	CAWMFGVTSGGSSYEQYF	TGTGCCTGGATGTTTGGGGTGACTAGCGGGGGGAGCTCCTACGAGCAGTACTTC
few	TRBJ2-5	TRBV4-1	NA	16	CASSPSSWGREETQYF	TGCGCCAGCAGCCCTTCGTCCTGGGGAAGGGAAGAGACCCAGTACTTC
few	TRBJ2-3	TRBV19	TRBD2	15	CASSMPSGGTDTQYF	TGTGCCAGTAGTATGCCTAGCGGGGGAACAGATACGCAGTATTTT
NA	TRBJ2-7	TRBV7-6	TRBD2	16	CASSLAASGGLMEQYF	TGTGCCAGCAGCTTAGCGGCTAGCGGAGGGCTCATGGAGCAGTACTTC
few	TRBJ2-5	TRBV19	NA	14	CASSEQGLQETQYF	TGTGCCAGTAGTGAACAGGGCCTTCAAGAGACCCAGTACTTC
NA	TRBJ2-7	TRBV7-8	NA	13	CASREAVPYEQYF	TGTGCCAGCAGAGAAGCGGTGCCCTACGAGCAGTACTTC
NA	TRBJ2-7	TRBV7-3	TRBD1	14	CASSLTGQTYEQYF	TGTGCCAGCAGCTTGACGGGACAGACCTACGAGCAGTACTTC
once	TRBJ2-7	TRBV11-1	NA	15	CASSLGAGSSYEQYF	TGTGCCAGCAGCTTAGGCGCCGGAAGCTCCTACGAGCAGTACTTC
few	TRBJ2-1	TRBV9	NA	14	CASSVDGRYNEQFF	TGTGCCAGCAGCGTAGATGGCAGGTACAATGAGCAGTTCTTC
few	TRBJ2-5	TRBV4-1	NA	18	CASSQGRKLAGARETQYF	TGCGCCAGCAGCCAAGGGAGGAAGTTGGCAGGGGCCAGAGAGACCCAGTACTTC
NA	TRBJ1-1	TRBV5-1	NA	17	CASRLGSGRGLNTEAFF	TGCGCCAGCAGGCTAGGTAGCGGACGGGGATTAAACACTGAAGCTTTCTTT
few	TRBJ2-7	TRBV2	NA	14	CASSWDTFPYEQYF	TGTGCCAGCAGCTGGGACACCTTTCCCTACGAGCAGTACTTC
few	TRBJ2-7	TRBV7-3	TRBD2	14	CASSWGLAGAPQYF	TGTGCCAGCAGCTGGGGACTAGCGGGGGCGCCGCAGTACTTC
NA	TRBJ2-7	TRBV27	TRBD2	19	CASSLLADSWREASYEQYF	TGTGCCAGCAGTTTATTGGCCGATTCTTGGCGGGAGGCCTCCTACGAGCAGTACTTC
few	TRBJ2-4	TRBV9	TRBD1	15	CASSRDRGRGNIQYF	TGTGCCAGCAGCCGGGACAGGGGGCGAGGGAACATTCAGTACTTC
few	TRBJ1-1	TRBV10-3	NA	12	CAIRESNTEAFF	TGTGCCATCCGCGAAAGCAACACTGAAGCTTTCTTT
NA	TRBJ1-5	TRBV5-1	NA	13	CASSLMWDQPQHF	TGCGCCAGCAGCTTGATGTGGGATCAGCCCCAGCATTTT
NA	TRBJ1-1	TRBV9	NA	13	CASSAQVSTEAFF	TGTGCCAGTAGTGCACAGGTGAGCACTGAAGCTTTCTTT
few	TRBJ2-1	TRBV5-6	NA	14	CASSSVVRGGEQFF	TGTGCCAGCAGCTCCGTTGTGCGGGGCGGTGAGCAGTTCTTC
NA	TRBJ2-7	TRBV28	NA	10	CASRGYEQYF	TGTGCCAGCCGGGGATACGAGCAGTACTTC
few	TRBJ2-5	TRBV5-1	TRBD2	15	CASSEPAGTQETQYF	TGCGCCAGCAGCGAGCCAGCGGGAACACAAGAGACCCAGTACTTC
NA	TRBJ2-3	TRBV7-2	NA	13	CASSPRLRDTQYF	TGTGCCAGCAGCCCACGTTTAAGAGATACGCAGTATTTT
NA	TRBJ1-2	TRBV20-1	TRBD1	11	CSAQTGNGYTF	TGCAGTGCCCAGACAGGGAATGGCTACACCTTC
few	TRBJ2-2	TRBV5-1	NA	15	CASSFERANTGELFF	TGCGCCAGCAGCTTCGAAAGGGCGAACACCGGGGAGCTGTTTTTT
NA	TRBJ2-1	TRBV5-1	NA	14	CASSRGANYNEQFF	TGCGCCAGCAGCCGGGGGGCAAACTACAATGAGCAGTTCTTC
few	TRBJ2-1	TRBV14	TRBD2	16	CASSLFAGGTYNEQFF	TGTGCCAGCAGCCTTTTTGCGGGAGGGACCTACAATGAGCAGTTCTTC
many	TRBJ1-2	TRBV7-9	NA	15	CASSPHLTGTTFYTF	TGTGCCAGCAGTCCTCATTTAACAGGGACCACTTTCTACACCTTC
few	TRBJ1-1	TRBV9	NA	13	CASSPLGGVGAFF	TGTGCCAGCAGCCCTCTCGGGGGGGTTGGAGCTTTCTTT
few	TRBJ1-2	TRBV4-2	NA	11	CASSQAYGYTF	TGTGCCAGCAGCCAAGCCTATGGCTACACCTTC
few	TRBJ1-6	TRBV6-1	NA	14	CASSEGTTNSPLHF	TGTGCCAGCAGTGAGGGGACAACCAATTCACCCCTCCACTTT
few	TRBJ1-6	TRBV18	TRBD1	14	CASSPDRALSPLHF	TGTGCCAGCTCTCCGGACAGGGCATTATCACCCCTCCACTTT
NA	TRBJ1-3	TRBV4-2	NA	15	CASSQDGRGRDTIYF	TGTGCCAGCAGCCAAGATGGCAGGGGCAGGGACACCATATATTTT
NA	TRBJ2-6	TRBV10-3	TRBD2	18	CAISENPPGGSGANVLTF	TGTGCCATCAGTGAAAATCCTCCGGGGGGCTCTGGGGCCAACGTCCTGACTTTC
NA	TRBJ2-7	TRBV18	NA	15	CASSPSARTSGEQYF	TGTGCCAGCTCACCATCGGCTAGAACATCTGGCGAGCAGTACTTC
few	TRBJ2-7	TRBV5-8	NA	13	CASSLVLRNEQYF	TGTGCCAGCAGCTTGGTTCTCCGGAACGAGCAGTACTTC
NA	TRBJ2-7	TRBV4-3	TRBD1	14	CASSQEYRGYEQYF	TGCGCCAGCAGCCAAGAATACAGGGGGTACGAGCAGTACTTC
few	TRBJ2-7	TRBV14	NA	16	CASSQGRQTAYYEQYF	TGTGCCAGCAGCCAAGGGCGCCAAACAGCATACTACGAGCAGTACTTC
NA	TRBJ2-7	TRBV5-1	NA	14	CASSLEEGSYEQYF	TGCGCCAGCAGCTTGGAGGAGGGATCCTACGAGCAGTACTTC
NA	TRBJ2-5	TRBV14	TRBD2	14	CASSQGGLLETQYF	TGTGCCAGCAGCCAAGGGGGACTACTAGAGACCCAGTACTTC
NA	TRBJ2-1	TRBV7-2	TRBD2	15	CASSPTSGRTNEQFF	TGTGCCAGCAGCCCGACTAGCGGGAGGACCAATGAGCAGTTCTTC
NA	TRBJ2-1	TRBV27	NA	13	CASSSQSGNEQFF	TGTGCCAGCAGCTCCCAAAGCGGGAATGAGCAGTTCTTC
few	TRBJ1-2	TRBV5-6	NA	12	CASSTGRGGYTF	TGTGCCAGCAGCACCGGACGGGGTGGCTACACCTTC
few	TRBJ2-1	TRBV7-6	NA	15	CASSFRRLGGSEQFF	TGTGCCAGCAGCTTTAGGAGGCTAGGGGGAAGTGAGCAGTTCTTC
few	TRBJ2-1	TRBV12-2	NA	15	CASRWVASGLDEQFF	TGTGCAAGTCGCTGGGTGGCTAGCGGATTGGATGAGCAGTTCTTC